This TCR beta chain was profiled in a study of molecular identifiers for immune sequencing clone quantification. General study results and limits: Over 97% of effector molecules, yet under 1% of naive-cell molecules, were held by clones above 20 RNA copies.

This clonotype was seen a handful of times. Its target is unknown. The junction shows a germline mismatch at one end, possibly a read error. Bulk TCR libraries used previously described methods and listed TCR primers. One entry per CDR3 protein, called by TCRdb with MiXCR from the PCR reads. Of approximately 550,000 distinct CDR3 sequences in the sample, 25% were seen once. Germline V CDR1 and CDR2: GTSNPN, SVGIG (reference sequence). This CDR3 is built from 13 residues. The specimen sequenced was naive CD8+ T cells from blood, with Jurkat cell RNA spiked in. Subset of the sample: FACS-sorted CD8+CD4-CCR7+CD45RA+ naive T cells. The sequence was collected from a human donor in good health. Some libraries in this study had Jurkat cell RNA spiked in. This chain joins TRBV30 and TRBJ2-7; D is possibly TRBD1 (6 bases). CDR3 bases: TGTGCCTGGGGTGTAAGTGCCAGGGGTGAGCAGTACTTC. It codes for CAWGVSARGEQYF.